This T cell receptor beta chain stems from a study of blood T cell repertoires in COVID-19. Study overall: Sites in the United States, Italy and Spain provided acute and convalescent COVID-19 samples.

The junction had 4 bases not matched to a gene; V was cut back by 3 bases and J by 4 bases. CDR1 and CDR2 from the germline V gene are SNHLY and FYNNEI. The CDR3 has 14 amino acids. Profiling relied on immunoSEQ multiplex PCR, and the TCRdb table lists in-frame clones only, not all of them. The sample consists of 250,000 to 300,000 clones, 91% of them appearing once. This clonotype was obtained from a woman aged 30 to 39 with COVID-19, enrolled during active disease. This chain links TRBV2 with TRBJ1-2, with 8 bases lining up with TRBD1. What was sequenced was peripheral blood. This chain's CDR3 is CASSETGVSYGYTF. In DNA, the CDR3 is TGTGCCAGCAGTGAGACAGGGGTATCCTATGGCTACACCTTC.